This T cell receptor (beta chain) stems from a study of CD8 T cells in ankylosing spondylitis. This CDR3 is built from 13 residues. Per germline, CDR1 MNHEY and CDR2 SVGEGT. Deletions cut 6 bases from V and 1 base from J, with 6 bases between. At least ten counts were recorded for this clonotype. Its matching antigen is unknown. TCRdb re-derived calls from the 5' RACE reads in MiXCR, one entry per CDR3 protein. The sample shows approximately 45,000 distinct CDR3 sequences, approximately 10% of them seen only once. Study-level points and caveats: For ankylosing spondylitis blood, a TCR beta motif of several highly homologous variants appeared characteristic. Certain motif variants had earlier been reported in reactive arthritis synovial fluid and blood.

The receptor's source is a male donor with ankylosing spondylitis or in good health (not recorded which). This chain connects TRBV6-2 or TRBV6-3 to TRBJ2-2; no reliable D call. Sequencing input: blood, either unsorted or a sorted T cell fraction (not recorded which). CDR3 region: CASSVENTGELFF. The CDR3 bases are TGTGCCAGCAGCGTCGAGAACACCGGGGAGCTGTTTTTT.